This T cell receptor (beta chain) was profiled in a study of cytomegalovirus exposure and HLA in healthy donors. Whole-study findings and limits: Later analysis indicated greater clonal expansion among HLA-associated TCR beta chains than among equally common other chains. High specificity and sensitivity for cytomegalovirus status were reported for the classifier. Sequencing likely produced, as an artifact, a cluster of highly shared sequence variants.

The PCR contained 60 Vbeta and 13 Jbeta primers. Here immunoSEQ multiplex PCR was the method, and the copy in TCRdb shows in-frame clones only, minus some. The data hold 150,000 to 180,000 clones, with about 76% observed a single time. Notes on this clone: Its antigen is not identified.

Trimming took off 0 bases at V and 2 bases at J, with 14 bases between the two ends. Germline CDR1 and CDR2: LNHDA and SQIVND (reference sequence). The CDR3 extends over 17 amino acids. The chain couples TRBV19 to TRBJ1-5, with TRBD1 as a possible D gene (5 bases). Sequencing input: PBMCs. The TCR was taken from a man aged 30 to 45 in good health and CMV-seropositive. CDR3 bases: TGTGCCAGTAGTATAGAGGCAGGGAGGATAGGCAATCAGCCCCAGCATTTT. Translating it yields CASSIEAGRIGNQPQHF.